Below, 30 T cell receptor beta chains from the same sample are listed, as sequenced in a study of CD8+ T cells in alopecia areata. RNA, once extracted, was reverse transcribed into cDNA for use as the sequencing template. Clones were sequenced by immunoSEQ multiplex PCR, and TCRdb holds only the in-frame ones, with some missing. The sample holds about 220,000 clones, more than 45% seen once. This sample's treatment: oral pan-JAK inhibitor, 5-10 mg twice daily. This material consisted of CD4+ T cells sorted from blood, taken at week 4, from a patient treated with tofacitinib. The receptors stem from a human donor with alopecia areata.

The rearrangement uses TRBV27 and TRBJ2-1; 13 positions agree with TRBD2. V lost 5 bases and J lost 6; bases outside the gene matches: 7. This CDR3 region has 16 residues. From germline, CDR1 is MNHEY and CDR2 SMNVEV (reference sequence). CDR3 region: CASSAILAGGPNEQFF. In nucleotides, the CDR3 is TGTGCCAGCAGTGCCATACTAGCGGGGGGGCCCAATGAGCAGTTCTTC.

The chain recombines TRBV29-1 with TRBJ2-3, with D unresolved. The germline CDR1 and CDR2 sequences are SQVTM and ANQGSEA. This CDR3 is built from 11 residues. Trimming stripped 3 bases from V and 5 bases from J, with 6 bases between. DNA of the CDR3: TGCAGCGTTGACAGGCTAGATACGCAGTATTTT. Amino acid sequence: CSVDRLDTQYF.

This clone was seen once. The chain links TRBV5-6 to TRBJ2-1; D remains unclear. From germline, CDR1 is SGHDT and CDR2 YYEEEE. This CDR3 region has 13 residues. V was shortened by 4 bases and J by 7 bases, with 12 bases between the two germline ends. The CDR3 here is CASSPTGPNEQFF. In DNA, the CDR3 is TGTGCCAGCAGCCCAACGGGCCCTAATGAGCAGTTCTTC.

This chain links TRBV4-1 with TRBJ1-2; 7 nucleotides match TRBD1. Trimming removed 4 bases from V and 7 bases from J; junction bases left unmatched: 12. Looked up from germline, CDR1 is MGHRA and CDR2 is YSYEKL. The CDR3 has 15 amino acids. CDR3 DNA sequence: TGCGCCAGCAGCCCCGGGACAGAGATTGAGGTTGGCTACACCTTC. Translating gives CASSPGTEIEVGYTF.

This chain uses TRBV5-4 with TRBJ2-2; D gene ambiguous. Per the germline V gene, CDR1 is SGHNT and CDR2 is YYREEE (reference sequence). Trimming removed 0 bases at V and 4 bases at J, with 4 bases between. The CDR3 contains 13 residues. In DNA, the CDR3 is TGTGCCAGCAGCTTGGATGGCACCGGGGAGCTGTTTTTT. Protein product: CASSLDGTGELFF.

The chain has TRBV20-1 and TRBJ1-1; D gene uncertain. CDR1 and CDR2 from the germline V gene are DFQATT and SNEGSKA (reference sequence). The CDR3 sequence is 11 residues long. Trimming removed 6 bases at V and 8 bases at J, with 13 bases between. CDR3 loop: CSADTYTEAFF. The CDR3 DNA reads TGCAGTGCGGATACCTATACGGAAGCTTTCTTT.

The J gene is TRBJ2-7, the V gene TRBV5-4; tentative D call: TRBD2 (7 bases). CDR1 and CDR2 (germline): SGHNT, YYREEE (reference sequence). CDR3 size: 15 residues. Trimming took 1 base from V and 1 from J, leaving 12 bases between them. The DNA of the CDR3 is TGTGCCAGCAGCTTGATGGGGGGGCCATCCTACGAGCAGTACTTC. Translating gives CASSLMGGPSYEQYF.

This sequence joins TRBV30 and TRBJ2-6; a possible D gene is TRBD1 (5 bases). The ends were cut back, 0 bases at V and 7 bases at J, with 13 bases in the middle. The CDR3 runs 15 residues. In germline, CDR1 is GTSNPN, CDR2 SVGIG (reference sequence). In DNA form, the CDR3 reads TGTGCCTGGAGTGTCCTCGCAGGGCCAGCCAACGTCCTGACTTTC. The encoded protein is CAWSVLAGPANVLTF.

This chain joins TRBV5-1 and TRBJ1-1; D unresolved. V was clipped by 0 bases and J by 1 base, with 10 bases between them. This CDR3 spans 15 amino acids. Germline assignment: CDR1 SGHRS and CDR2 YFSETQ. This CDR3 is CASSLAGVPNTEAFF. CDR3 bases: TGCGCCAGCAGCTTGGCCGGGGTGCCGAACACTGAAGCTTTCTTT.

This clone was counted ten times or more. The rearrangement links TRBV30 to TRBJ2-7, with 7 bases fitting TRBD2. Germline trimming cut 4 bases from V and 7 bases from J; bases unmatched to any gene: 4. CDR1 is GTSNPN, CDR2 SVGIG, per germline (reference sequence). This CDR3 has 11 amino acids. The CDR3 sequence is CAWTPGGEQYF. CDR3 in DNA: TGTGCCTGGACCCCCGGGGGGGAGCAGTACTTC.

V is TRBV30 and J is TRBJ1-2; perhaps TRBD1 as D (5 bases). The CDR3 totals 15 residues. V was trimmed by 0 bases and J by 1 base, leaving 12 bases between them. The V gene's germline CDR1 is GTSNPN and CDR2 SVGIG (reference sequence). CDR3 amino acids: CAWSVQGVNNYGYTF. CDR3 bases: TGTGCCTGGAGTGTCCAGGGAGTGAATAACTATGGCTACACCTTC.

The chain has TRBV29-1 and TRBJ1-1; D might be TRBD1 (6 bases). Germline V gene lookup returns CDR1 SQVTM and CDR2 ANQGSEA. V lost 5 bases and J 1 base, leaving 14 bases between the germline ends. CDR3 size: 14 residues. CDR3 coding DNA: TGCAGCGTTCTTCCCCTGACAGGGAACACTGAAGCTTTCTTT. Translation: CSVLPLTGNTEAFF.

This clone appeared a few times. This chain links TRBV19 with TRBJ1-5, with D possibly matching TRBD1 (6 bases). The CDR3 has 15 residues. Germline assignment: CDR1 LNHDA and CDR2 SQIVND (reference sequence). V was pared by 6 bases and J by 0 bases, with 12 bases between. CDR3: CASRNGQNSNQPQHF. DNA for the CDR3: TGTGCCAGTAGAAACGGACAGAATAGCAATCAGCCCCAGCATTTT.

The chain joins TRBV30 to TRBJ1-1; no clear D. The CDR3 length is 10 residues. The V end lost 4 bases, the J end lost 0 bases, and 0 bases lay between the germline ends. In germline, CDR1 is GTSNPN, CDR2 SVGIG (reference sequence). CDR3 loop: CAWMNTEAFF. The CDR3 region has the DNA TGTGCCTGGATGAACACTGAAGCTTTCTTT.

This clone was recorded once. The rearrangement joins TRBV30 to TRBJ2-1, with 7 bases lining up with TRBD1. Unmatched junction bases numbered 9, after V lost 4 bases and J lost 12 bases. Germline CDR1 and CDR2: GTSNPN and SVGIG (reference sequence). This CDR3 comprises 12 residues. CDR3 nucleotide sequence: TGTGCCTGGACCCAGACAGGGTTTGGGCAGTTCTTC. This gives the protein CAWTQTGFGQFF.

The genes are TRBV30 and TRBJ1-1; D unclear. Between the trimmed V and J ends, which lost 4 bases and 3 bases, there was a span of 15 bases. Germline values: CDR1 GTSNPN, CDR2 SVGIG (reference sequence). The CDR3 has 14 amino acids. CDR3 DNA: TGTGCCTGGACTGCTGACAATACCTACACTGAAGCTTTCTTT. Its protein is CAWTADNTYTEAFF.

The J gene is TRBJ2-7, the V gene TRBV6-5; the D gene is possibly TRBD1 (5 bases). Germline CDR1 is MNHEY and CDR2 is SVGAGI. Trimming stripped 8 bases from V and 11 bases from J, with 16 bases between. The CDR3 is made up of 11 amino acids. The CDR3 loop is CASGYVRDEYF. The CDR3 coding sequence is TGTGCCAGCGGGTACGTCAGGGATGAGTACTTC.

Notes on this clone: An end of the junction does not agree with germline; a read error may underlie this. The chain is built from TRBV7-9 and TRBJ2-3; 7 positions match TRBD2. The CDR3 extends over 15 amino acids. Germline V gene lookup returns CDR1 SEHNR and CDR2 FQNEAQ (reference sequence). CDR3 sequence: CASRLGLADTDTQYF. CDR3 nucleotide sequence: TGTGCCAGCAGATTAGGGCTAGCGGACACAGATACGCAGTATTTT.

The CDR3 DNA reads as TGTGCCAGCAGCTTAGCGACGGGAAATAATTCACCCCTCCACTTT. Its protein is CASSLATGNNSPLHF. This rearrangement joins TRBV7-8 to TRBJ1-6; no firm D call. The CDR3 spans 15 residues. Germline V gives CDR1 SGHVS, CDR2 FQNEAQ. V lost 0 bases, J lost 5 bases, and 8 bases lay in between.

The chain couples TRBV30 to TRBJ1-2; D is undetermined. Germline assignment: CDR1 GTSNPN and CDR2 SVGIG (reference sequence). V shed 0 bases and J shed 4 bases, with 12 bases lying between them. The CDR3 spans 14 residues. The CDR3 DNA is TGTGCCTGGAGTGTTAATGAGTATTTCTATGGCTACACCTTC. This translates into CAWSVNEYFYGYTF.

V gene TRBV10-3 combines with J gene TRBJ1-4; no clear D gene. The CDR3 runs 10 residues. V gave up 6 bases and J gave up 11 bases, with 7 bases separating them. Germline CDR1 reads ENHRY; CDR2 reads SYGVKD. CDR3 sequence: CAISLEKLFF. DNA of the CDR3: TGTGCCATCAGCCTCGAGAAACTGTTTTTT.

The chain carries TRBV13 and TRBJ1-2; D gene unclear. The CDR3 has 12 amino acids. CDR1 PRHDT and CDR2 FYEKMQ come from the germline V gene (reference sequence). V lost 2 bases and J 4 bases, leaving 5 bases between the germline ends. For the CDR3, the DNA is TGTGCCAGCAGCTTATCTAGCTATGGCTACACCTTC. It specifies CASSLSSYGYTF.

This clone has only a few counts. The chain employs TRBV2 and TRBJ1-2; 9 positions agree with TRBD1. The CDR3 has 12 residues. Germline CDR1 SNHLY, CDR2 FYNNEI. The V gene end was trimmed by 9 bases and the J gene end by 11 bases; junction bases not matched to a gene: 10. DNA of the CDR3: TGTGCCAGAAGCGAAACAGGGGGCTGGTACACCTTC. This gives the protein CARSETGGWYTF.

The rearrangement uses TRBV10-3 and TRBJ2-7; D is possibly TRBD1 (6 bases). The V end lost 4 bases, the J end lost 3 bases, and 13 bases lay between the germline ends. The CDR3 runs to 14 residues. Germline-derived CDR1 and CDR2 are ENHRY and SYGVKD. The CDR3 loop is CAISVVGANYEQYF. For the CDR3, the DNA is TGTGCCATCAGTGTCGTGGGGGCCAACTACGAGCAGTACTTC.

The rearrangement uses TRBV13 and TRBJ2-4; the D gene is possibly TRBD1 (7 bases). This CDR3 has 19 amino acids. From germline, CDR1 is PRHDT and CDR2 FYEKMQ (reference sequence). The V end lost 2 bases, the J end lost 0 bases, and 20 bases lay between the germline ends. Here the CDR3 reads CASSLSFGGGELAKNIQYF. The CDR3 nucleotides read TGTGCCAGCAGCTTAAGTTTCGGAGGGGGCGAACTAGCCAAAAACATTCAGTACTTC. The full variable domain, with the rest looked up from reference TRBV13 and TRBJ2-4, is AAGVIQSPRHLIKEKRETATLKCYPIPRHDTVYWYQQGPGQDPQFLISFYEKMQSDKGSIPDRFSAQQFSDYHSELNMSSLELGDSALYFCASSLSFGGGELAKNIQYFGAGTRLSVL.

This clone was seen more than once but under ten times. This chain joins TRBV4-3 and TRBJ2-1, with D tentatively TRBD2 (5 bases). The CDR3 extends over 16 amino acids. V lost 4 bases and J 9 bases, leaving 22 bases between the germline ends. CDR1 and CDR2 (germline): LGHNA, YSLEER. CDR3 nucleotides: TGCGCCAGCAGCCCTACCCGGACTCAGGTTGGTTCTGAGCAGTTCTTC. Translated: CASSPTRTQVGSEQFF.

This clone was recorded many times. The chain combines TRBV7-8 with TRBJ2-3; D remains ambiguous. This CDR3 spans 13 amino acids. Trimming cost V 3 bases and J 2 bases, with 6 bases left between them. In germline, CDR1 is SGHVS, CDR2 FQNEAQ. CDR3 in amino acids: CASSFEVTDTQYF. In DNA form, the CDR3 reads TGTGCCAGCAGCTTCGAGGTCACAGATACGCAGTATTTT.

The chain is built from TRBV18 and TRBJ2-7, with D uncertain. Per the germline V gene, CDR1 is KGHSH and CDR2 is LQKENI. Between the trimmed V and J ends, which lost 5 bases and 2 bases, there was a span of 13 bases. The CDR3 runs to 14 residues. The CDR3 region is CASSNRMGAYEQYF. In DNA, the CDR3 is TGTGCCAGCTCAAACCGAATGGGCGCCTACGAGCAGTACTTC.

The V and J genes are TRBV27 and TRBJ1-2, with 8 bases identical to TRBD1. Trimming removed 8 bases from V and 2 bases from J; junction bases left unmatched: 4. The CDR3 is 13 residues long. CDR1 MNHEY and CDR2 SMNVEV come from the germline V gene (reference sequence). CDR3 nucleotides: TGTGCCAGCTCCCGGACAGGGAACTATGGCTACACCTTC. The encoded protein is CASSRTGNYGYTF.

This clone was counted only a few times. The chain joins TRBV30 to TRBJ1-5, with 7 bases aligning to TRBD1. The CDR3 spans 15 residues. CDR1 and CDR2 from the germline V gene are GTSNPN and SVGIG (reference sequence). The junction had 6 bases not matched to a gene; V was cut back by 0 bases and J by 4 bases. The CDR3 region has the DNA TGTGCCTGGAGTGTATCGGGACAGCGAAATCAGCCCCAGCATTTT. It is translated as CAWSVSGQRNQPQHF.